This TCR beta chain originates from a study of cytomegalovirus exposure and HLA in healthy donors. On the study more broadly: A subsequent analysis stated that the roughly 130 validation repertoires were run on the same platform as the approximately 700 first-cohort repertoires. Findings and limits, study-wide: Accounts indicate the classifier identified cytomegalovirus status with strong specificity and sensitivity. The listing of 150 or so TCR beta chains classed them as cytomegalovirus-associated. In a later analysis, first-cohort TCR clusters were found to tend to co-occur in the approximately 120 validation repertoires.

Method: immunoSEQ multiplex PCR; TCRdb's copy keeps in-frame clones and lacks some. The repertoire holds about 71,000 clones, with approximately 94% as singletons. The CDR3 runs to 18 residues. Looked up from germline, CDR1 is MGHRA and CDR2 is YSYEKL. With 1 base removed from V and 0 bases from J, the gap between germline ends came to 16 bases. About this clone itself: The antigen is not known.

This TCR was recovered from a young woman in good health and CMV-seronegative. The rearrangement joins TRBV4-1 to TRBJ1-3; weak D call: TRBD1 (5 bases). Sample: PBMCs. CDR3 in DNA: TGCGCCAGCAGCCAAGTATTCGGGGGAGGCTCCTCTGGAAACACCATATATTTT. Amino acid sequence: CASSQVFGGGSSGNTIYF.